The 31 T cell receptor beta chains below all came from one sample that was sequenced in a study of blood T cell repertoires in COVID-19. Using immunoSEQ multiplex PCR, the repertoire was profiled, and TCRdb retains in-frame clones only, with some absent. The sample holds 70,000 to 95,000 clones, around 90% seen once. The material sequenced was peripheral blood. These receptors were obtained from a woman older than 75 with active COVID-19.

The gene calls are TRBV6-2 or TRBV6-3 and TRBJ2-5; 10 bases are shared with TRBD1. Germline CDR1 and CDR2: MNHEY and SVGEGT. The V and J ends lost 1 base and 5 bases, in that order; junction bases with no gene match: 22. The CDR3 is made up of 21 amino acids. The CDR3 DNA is TGTGCCAGCAGTTACTTCCGGAGACAGGGGGCGGCCCGAACTCGTGGGGAGACCCAGTACTTC. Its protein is CASSYFRRQGAARTRGETQYF.

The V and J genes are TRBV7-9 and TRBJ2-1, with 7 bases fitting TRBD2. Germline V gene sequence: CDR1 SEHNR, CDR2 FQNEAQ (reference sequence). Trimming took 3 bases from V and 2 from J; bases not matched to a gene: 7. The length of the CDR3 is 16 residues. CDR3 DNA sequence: TGTGCCAGCAGCTTTAGGGCGGGAGTCACCTACAATGAGCAGTTCTTC. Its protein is CASSFRAGVTYNEQFF.

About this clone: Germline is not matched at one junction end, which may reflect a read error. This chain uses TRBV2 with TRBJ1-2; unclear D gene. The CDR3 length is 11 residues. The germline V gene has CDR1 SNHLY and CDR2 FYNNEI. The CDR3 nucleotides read TGTGCCAGCAGTACTTTCGATACGCCCGCCTTC. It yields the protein CASSTFDTPAF.

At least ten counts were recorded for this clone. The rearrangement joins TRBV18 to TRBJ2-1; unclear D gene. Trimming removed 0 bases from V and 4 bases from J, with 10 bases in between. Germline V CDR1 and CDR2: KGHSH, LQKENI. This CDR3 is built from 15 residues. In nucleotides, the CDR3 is TGTGCCAGCTCACCACCCGCCGGGTTTTACAATGAGCAGTTCTTC. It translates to CASSPPAGFYNEQFF.

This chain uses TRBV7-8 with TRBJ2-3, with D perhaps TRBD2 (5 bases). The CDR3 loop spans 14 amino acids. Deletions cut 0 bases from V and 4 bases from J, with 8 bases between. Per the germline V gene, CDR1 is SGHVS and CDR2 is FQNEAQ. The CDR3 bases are TGTGCCAGCAGCTTAGCGAGGGTGGCAGATACGCAGTATTTT. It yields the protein CASSLARVADTQYF.

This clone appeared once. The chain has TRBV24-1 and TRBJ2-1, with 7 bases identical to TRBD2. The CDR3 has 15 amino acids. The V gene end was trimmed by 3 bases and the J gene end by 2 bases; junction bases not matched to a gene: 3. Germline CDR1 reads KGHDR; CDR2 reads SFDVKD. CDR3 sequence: CATSDTSDPYNEQFF. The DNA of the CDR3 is TGTGCCACCAGTGATACTAGCGATCCCTACAATGAGCAGTTCTTC.

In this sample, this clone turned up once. CDR3 coding DNA: TGTGCCAGCAGCTTAGATGGGCAGGGGGAAGCTTTCTTT. Translated: CASSLDGQGEAFF. This sequence joins TRBV11-1 and TRBJ1-1, with D maybe TRBD1 (6 bases). The germline V gene encodes CDR1 SGHAT and CDR2 FQDESV (reference sequence). The CDR3 loop spans 13 amino acids. V lost 1 base to trimming and J lost 8 bases, with 11 bases between them.

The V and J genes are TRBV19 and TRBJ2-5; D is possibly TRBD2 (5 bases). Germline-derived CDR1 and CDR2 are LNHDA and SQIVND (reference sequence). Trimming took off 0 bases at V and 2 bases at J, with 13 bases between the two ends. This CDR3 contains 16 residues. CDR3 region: CASSIDTGGPQETQYF. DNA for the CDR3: TGTGCCAGTAGTATAGATACCGGAGGTCCTCAAGAGACCCAGTACTTC.

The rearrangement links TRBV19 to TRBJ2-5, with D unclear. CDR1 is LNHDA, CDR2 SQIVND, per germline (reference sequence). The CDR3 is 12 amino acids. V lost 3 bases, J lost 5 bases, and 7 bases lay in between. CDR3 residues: CASSMLRETQYF. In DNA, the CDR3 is TGTGCCAGTAGTATGTTGAGGGAGACCCAGTACTTC. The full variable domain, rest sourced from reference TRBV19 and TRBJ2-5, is DGGITQSPKYLFRKEGQNVTLSCEQNLNHDAMYWYRQDPGQGLRLIYYSQIVNDFQKGDIAEGYSVSREKKESFPLTVTSAQKNPTAFYLCASSMLRETQYFGPGTRLLVL.

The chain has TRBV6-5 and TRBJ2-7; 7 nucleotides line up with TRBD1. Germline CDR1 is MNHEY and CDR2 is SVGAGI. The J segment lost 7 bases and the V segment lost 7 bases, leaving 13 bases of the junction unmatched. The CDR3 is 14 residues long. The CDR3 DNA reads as TGTGCCAGCATCACCGGGGACAGTTCGTGGGAGCAGTACTTC. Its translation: CASITGDSSWEQYF.

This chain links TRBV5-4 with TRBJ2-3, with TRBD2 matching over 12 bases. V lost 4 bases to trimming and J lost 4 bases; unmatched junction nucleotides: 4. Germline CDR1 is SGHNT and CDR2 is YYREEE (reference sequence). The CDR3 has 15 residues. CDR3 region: CASSPRTSGADTQYF. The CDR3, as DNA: TGTGCCAGCAGCCCCAGGACTAGCGGGGCAGATACGCAGTATTTT.

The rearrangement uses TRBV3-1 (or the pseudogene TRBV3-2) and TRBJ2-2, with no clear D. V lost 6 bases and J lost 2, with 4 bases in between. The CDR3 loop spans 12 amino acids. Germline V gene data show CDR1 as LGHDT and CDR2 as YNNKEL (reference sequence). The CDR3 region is CASSLNTGELFF. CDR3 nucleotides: TGTGCCAGCAGTCTAAACACCGGGGAGCTGTTTTTT.

CDR3 sequence reads: CASSFSPLAGTNTGELFF. CDR3 in DNA: TGTGCCAGCAGCTTCTCCCCACTAGCGGGGACTAACACCGGGGAGCTGTTTTTT. The chain is built from TRBV7-2 and TRBJ2-2; 10 nucleotides agree with TRBD2. Germline V CDR1 and CDR2: SGHTA, FQGNSA. This CDR3 has 18 residues. V shed 3 bases and J 2 bases; nucleotides not matched to a gene: 9. Full variable domain (missing parts from reference TRBV7-2 and TRBJ2-2): GAGVSQSPSNKVTEKGKDVELRCDPISGHTALYWYRQSLGQGLEFLIYFQGNSAPDKSGLPSDRFSAERTGGSVSTLTIQRTQQEDSAVYLCASSFSPLAGTNTGELFFGEGSRLTVL.

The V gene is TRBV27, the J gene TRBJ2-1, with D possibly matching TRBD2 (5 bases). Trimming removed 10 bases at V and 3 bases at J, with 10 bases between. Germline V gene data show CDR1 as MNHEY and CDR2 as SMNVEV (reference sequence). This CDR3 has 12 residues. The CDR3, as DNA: TGTGCCATCCGGACTTTCTACAATGAGCAGTTCTTC. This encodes CAIRTFYNEQFF.

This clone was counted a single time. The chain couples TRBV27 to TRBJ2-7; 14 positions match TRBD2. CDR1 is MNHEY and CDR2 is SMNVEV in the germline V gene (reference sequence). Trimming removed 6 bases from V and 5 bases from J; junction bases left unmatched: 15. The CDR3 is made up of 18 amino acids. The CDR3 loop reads CASSHEAQTSGRAHEQYF. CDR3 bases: TGTGCCAGCAGCCACGAGGCGCAGACTAGCGGGAGGGCGCACGAGCAGTACTTC.

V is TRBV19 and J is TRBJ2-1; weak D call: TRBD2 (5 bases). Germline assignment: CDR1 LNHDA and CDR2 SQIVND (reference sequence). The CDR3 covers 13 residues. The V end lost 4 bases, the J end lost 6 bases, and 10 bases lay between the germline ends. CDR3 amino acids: CASSSSTSNEQFF. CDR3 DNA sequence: TGTGCCAGTAGTAGCAGTACTAGCAATGAGCAGTTCTTC.

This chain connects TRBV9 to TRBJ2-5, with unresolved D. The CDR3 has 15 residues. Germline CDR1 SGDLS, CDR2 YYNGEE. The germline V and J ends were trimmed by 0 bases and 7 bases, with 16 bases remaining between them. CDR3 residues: CASSVGDVASGTQYF. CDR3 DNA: TGTGCCAGCAGCGTAGGTGATGTGGCCTCGGGGACCCAGTACTTC. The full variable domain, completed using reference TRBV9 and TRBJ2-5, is DSGVTQTPKHLITATGQRVTLRCSPRSGDLSVYWYQQSLDQGLQFLIQYYNGEERAKGNILERFSAQQFPDLHSELNLSSLELGDSALYFCASSVGDVASGTQYFGPGTRLLVL.

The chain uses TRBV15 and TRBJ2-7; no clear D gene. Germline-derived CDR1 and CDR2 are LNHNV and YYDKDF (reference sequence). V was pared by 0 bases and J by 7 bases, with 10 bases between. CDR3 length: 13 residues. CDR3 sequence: CATSRDLAFEQYF. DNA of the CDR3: TGTGCCACCAGCAGAGATTTAGCTTTTGAGCAGTACTTC.

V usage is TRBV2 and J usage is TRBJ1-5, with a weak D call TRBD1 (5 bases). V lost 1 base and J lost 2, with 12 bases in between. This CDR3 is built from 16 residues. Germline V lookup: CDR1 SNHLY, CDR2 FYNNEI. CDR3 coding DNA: TGTGCCAGCAGTGAAGGATCCGGGGGTGGCAATCAGCCCCAGCATTTT. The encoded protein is CASSEGSGGGNQPQHF. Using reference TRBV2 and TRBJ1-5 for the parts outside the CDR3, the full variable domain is EPEVTQTPSHQVTQMGQEVILRCVPISNHLYFYWYRQILGQKVEFLVSFYNNEISEKSEIFDDQFSVERPDGSNFTLKIRSTKLEDSAMYFCASSEGSGGGNQPQHFGDGTRLSIL.

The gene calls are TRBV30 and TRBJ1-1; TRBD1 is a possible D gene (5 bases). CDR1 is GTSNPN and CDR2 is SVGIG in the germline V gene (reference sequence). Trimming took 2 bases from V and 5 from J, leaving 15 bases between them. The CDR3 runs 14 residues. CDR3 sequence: CAWSLRGQRTEAFF. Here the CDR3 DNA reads TGTGCCTGGAGTCTAAGGGGCCAGAGGACTGAAGCTTTCTTT.

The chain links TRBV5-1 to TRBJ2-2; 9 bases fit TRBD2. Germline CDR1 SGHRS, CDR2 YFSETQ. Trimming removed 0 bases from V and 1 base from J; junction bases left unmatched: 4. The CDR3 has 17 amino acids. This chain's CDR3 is CASSLDLLAGNTGELFF. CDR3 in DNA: TGCGCCAGCAGCTTGGACCTACTAGCGGGGAACACCGGGGAGCTGTTTTTT. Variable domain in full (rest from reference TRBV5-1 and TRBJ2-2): KAGVTQTPRYLIKTRGQQVTLSCSPISGHRSVSWYQQTPGQGLQFLFEYFSETQRNKGNFPGRFSGRQFSNSRSEMNVSTLELGDSALYLCASSLDLLAGNTGELFFGEGSRLTVL.

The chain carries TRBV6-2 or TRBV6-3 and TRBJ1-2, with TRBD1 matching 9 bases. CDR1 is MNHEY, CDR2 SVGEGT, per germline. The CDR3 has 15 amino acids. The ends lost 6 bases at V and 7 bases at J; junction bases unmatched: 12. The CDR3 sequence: CASSHRDRVRAGYTF. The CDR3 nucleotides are TGTGCCAGCAGCCACCGGGACAGGGTACGAGCTGGCTACACCTTC.

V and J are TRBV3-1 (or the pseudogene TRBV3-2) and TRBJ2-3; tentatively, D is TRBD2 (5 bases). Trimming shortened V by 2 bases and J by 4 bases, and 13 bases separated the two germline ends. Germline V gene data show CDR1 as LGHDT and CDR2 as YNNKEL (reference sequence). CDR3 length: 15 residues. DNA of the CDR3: TGTGCCAGCAGCCAAAGGCAGGCGGAGGCAGATACGCAGTATTTT. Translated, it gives CASSQRQAEADTQYF.

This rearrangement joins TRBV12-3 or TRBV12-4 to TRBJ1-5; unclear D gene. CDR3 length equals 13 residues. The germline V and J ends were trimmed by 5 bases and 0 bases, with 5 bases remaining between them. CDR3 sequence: CASSRYSNQPQHF. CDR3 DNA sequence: TGTGCCAGCAGTCGGTATAGCAATCAGCCCCAGCATTTT.

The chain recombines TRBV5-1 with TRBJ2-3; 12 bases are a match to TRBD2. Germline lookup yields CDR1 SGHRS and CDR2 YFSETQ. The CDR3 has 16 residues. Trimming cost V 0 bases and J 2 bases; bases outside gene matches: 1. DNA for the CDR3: TGCGCCAGCAGCTTGGCTAGCGGGAGGGCCACAGATACGCAGTATTTT. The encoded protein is CASSLASGRATDTQYF.

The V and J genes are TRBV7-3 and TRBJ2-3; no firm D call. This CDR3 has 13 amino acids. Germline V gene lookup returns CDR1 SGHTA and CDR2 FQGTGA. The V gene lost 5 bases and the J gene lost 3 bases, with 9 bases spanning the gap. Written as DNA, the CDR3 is TGTGCCAGCAGCCTACAGAGTACAGATACGCAGTATTTT. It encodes CASSLQSTDTQYF.

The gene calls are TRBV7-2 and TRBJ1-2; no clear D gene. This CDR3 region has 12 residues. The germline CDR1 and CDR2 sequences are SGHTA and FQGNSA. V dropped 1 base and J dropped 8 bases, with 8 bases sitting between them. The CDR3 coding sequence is TGTGCCAGCAGCTTAGTAGAGAACGGCTACACCTTC. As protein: CASSLVENGYTF.

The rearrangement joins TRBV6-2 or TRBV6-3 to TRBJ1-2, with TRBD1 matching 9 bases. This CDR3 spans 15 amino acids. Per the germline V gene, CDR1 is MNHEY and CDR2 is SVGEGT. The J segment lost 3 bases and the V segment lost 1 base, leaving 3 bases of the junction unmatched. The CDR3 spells CASSYLGQGYYGYTF. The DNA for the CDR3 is TGTGCCAGCAGTTACTTGGGACAGGGATACTATGGCTACACCTTC.

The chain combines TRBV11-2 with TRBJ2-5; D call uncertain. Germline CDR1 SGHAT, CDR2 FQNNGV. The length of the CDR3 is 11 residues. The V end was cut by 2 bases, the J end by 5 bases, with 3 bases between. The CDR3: CASSLRETQYF. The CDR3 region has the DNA TGTGCCAGCAGCTTACGGGAGACCCAGTACTTC. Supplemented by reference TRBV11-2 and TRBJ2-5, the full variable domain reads EAGVAQSPRYKIIEKRQSVAFWCNPISGHATLYWYQQILGQGPKLLIQFQNNGVVDDSQLPKDRFSAERLKGVDSTLKIQPAKLEDSAVYLCASSLRETQYFGPGTRLLVL.

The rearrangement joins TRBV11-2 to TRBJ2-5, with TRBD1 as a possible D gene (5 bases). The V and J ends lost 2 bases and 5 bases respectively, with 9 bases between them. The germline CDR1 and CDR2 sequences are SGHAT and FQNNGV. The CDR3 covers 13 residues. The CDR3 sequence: CASSLTGSETQYF. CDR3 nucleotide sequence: TGTGCCAGCAGCTTAACAGGTTCGGAGACCCAGTACTTC.

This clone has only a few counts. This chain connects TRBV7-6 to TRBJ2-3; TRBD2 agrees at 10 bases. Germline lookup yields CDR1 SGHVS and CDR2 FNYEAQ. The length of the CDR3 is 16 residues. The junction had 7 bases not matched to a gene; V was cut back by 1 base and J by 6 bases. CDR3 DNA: TGTGCCAGCAGCTTAGGACTAGCGGGTTTCGGGGATACGCAGTATTTT. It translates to CASSLGLAGFGDTQYF.